This TCR beta chain was obtained from a study of CXCR3-negative and CXCR3-positive naive CD8 T cells. Sorting yielded triplicates of roughly 310,000 cells for each CD8+ T cell subset. Each TRB cDNA library was prepared by 5' RACE (with UMI labels). TCRdb reprocessed the 5' RACE reads and reports one entry per CDR3 protein, with no DNA. The sample data list tens of thousands of distinct CDR3 sequences. General study points: Cryopreserved PBMCs had partly decreased CXCR3 expression; fresh PBMCs were used in most assays. Similar TRBV-TRBJ usage characterized naive CXCR3-negative and CXCR3-positive cells; memory cells differed.

Comments on this clonotype: Its target is unknown.

Sample: naive CXCR3- CD8+ T cells from blood. Subset denoted: CD45RO-CCR7+CD27+CD95- naive CD8+ T cells lacking CXCR3 (TNR3-). The TCR originated in a human donor in good health. Some clones in this sample may be carry-over from other donors' samples.

The CDR3 sequence: CASSQGSTGANVLTF. The chain is built from TRBV3-1 and TRBJ2-6. Germline assignment: CDR1 LGHDT and CDR2 YNNKEL (reference sequence). The CDR3 runs to 15 residues.